This T cell receptor beta chain is drawn from a study of cytomegalovirus exposure and HLA in healthy donors. The overall study: Most donors, 81% of around 400 genotyped, fell in the Caucasian-associated ancestry cluster. Broader study findings: A later analysis appeared to link common viral pathogens to several of the most significant clusters. Productive rates of about 87% or about 30% were seen for most TCR beta V segments in an earlier analysis. HLA alleles showed associations with 16,951 TCR beta sequences in a later analysis, at a 0.05 false discovery rate.

Use of 60 Vbeta and 13 Jbeta primers characterized the PCR. TCRdb keeps only in-frame clones here, not all; method: immunoSEQ multiplex PCR. The sample yields tens of thousands of clones, around 79% seen once. In regard to this clone: Its specificity is not known.

Germline CDR1 and CDR2: SGDLS and YYNGEE. This CDR3 is built from 15 residues. V shed 4 bases, J shed 5 bases, and the junction held 11 bases outside the gene matches. This receptor was taken from a woman between 40 and 50 years old in good health and CMV-seropositive. Sample: PBMCs. The V and J genes are TRBV9 and TRBJ2-7; 8 bases fit TRBD2. CDR3 protein: CASSPTGAGDDEQYF. CDR3 DNA sequence: TGTGCCAGCAGCCCGACGGGAGCGGGAGATGACGAGCAGTACTTC.